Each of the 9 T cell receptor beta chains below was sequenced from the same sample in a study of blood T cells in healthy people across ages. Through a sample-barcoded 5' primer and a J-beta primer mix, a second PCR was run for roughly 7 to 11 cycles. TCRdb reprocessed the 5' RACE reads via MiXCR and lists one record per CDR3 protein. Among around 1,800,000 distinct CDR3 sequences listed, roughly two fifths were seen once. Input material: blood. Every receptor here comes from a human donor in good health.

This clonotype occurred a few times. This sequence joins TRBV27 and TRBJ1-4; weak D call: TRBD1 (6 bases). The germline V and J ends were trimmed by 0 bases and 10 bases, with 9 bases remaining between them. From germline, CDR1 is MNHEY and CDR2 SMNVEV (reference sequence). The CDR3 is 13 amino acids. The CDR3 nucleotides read TGTGCCAGCAGTTTATCGGTACAGGGAAAACTGTTTTTT. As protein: CASSLSVQGKLFF.

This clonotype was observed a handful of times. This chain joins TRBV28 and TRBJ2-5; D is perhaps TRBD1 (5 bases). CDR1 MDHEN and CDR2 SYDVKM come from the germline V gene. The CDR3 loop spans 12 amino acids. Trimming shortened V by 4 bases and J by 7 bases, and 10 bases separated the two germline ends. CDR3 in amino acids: CASSSGRGTQYF. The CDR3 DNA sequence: TGTGCCAGCAGTTCCGGAAGGGGGACCCAGTACTTC.

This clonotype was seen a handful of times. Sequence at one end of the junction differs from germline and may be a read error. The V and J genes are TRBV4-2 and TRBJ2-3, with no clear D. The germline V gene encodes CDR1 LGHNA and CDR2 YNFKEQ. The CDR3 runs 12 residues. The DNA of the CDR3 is TGTGCCGGCAGCCAAGTAGGATCTACGCAGTATTTT. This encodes CAGSQVGSTQYF.

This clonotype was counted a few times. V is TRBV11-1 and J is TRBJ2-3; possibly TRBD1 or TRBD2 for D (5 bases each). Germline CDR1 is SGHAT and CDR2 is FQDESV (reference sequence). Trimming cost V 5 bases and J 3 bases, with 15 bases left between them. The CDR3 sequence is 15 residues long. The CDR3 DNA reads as TGTGCCAGCAGCGCGCCGGGACGGATGACAGATACGCAGTATTTT. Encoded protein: CASSAPGRMTDTQYF.

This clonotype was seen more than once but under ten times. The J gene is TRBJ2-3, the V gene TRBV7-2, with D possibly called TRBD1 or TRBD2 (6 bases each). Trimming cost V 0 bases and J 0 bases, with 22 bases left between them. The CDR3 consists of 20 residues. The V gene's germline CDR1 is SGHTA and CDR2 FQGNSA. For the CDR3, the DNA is TGTGCCAGCAGCTTAGCTATGCGTTTCGGGGGCCGCTTCAGCACAGATACGCAGTATTTT. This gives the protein CASSLAMRFGGRFSTDTQYF.

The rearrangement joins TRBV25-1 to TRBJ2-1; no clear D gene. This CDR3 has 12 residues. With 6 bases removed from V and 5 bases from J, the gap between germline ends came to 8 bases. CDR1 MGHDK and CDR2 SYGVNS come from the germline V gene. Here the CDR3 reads CASRLRHNEQFF. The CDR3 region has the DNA TGTGCCAGCAGACTCAGGCACAATGAGCAGTTCTTC. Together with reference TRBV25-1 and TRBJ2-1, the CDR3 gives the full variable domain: EADIYQTPRYLVIGTGKKITLECSQTMGHDKMYWYQQDPGMELHLIHYSYGVNSTEKGDLSSESTVSRIRTEHFPLTLESARPSHTSQYLCASRLRHNEQFFGPGTRLTVL.

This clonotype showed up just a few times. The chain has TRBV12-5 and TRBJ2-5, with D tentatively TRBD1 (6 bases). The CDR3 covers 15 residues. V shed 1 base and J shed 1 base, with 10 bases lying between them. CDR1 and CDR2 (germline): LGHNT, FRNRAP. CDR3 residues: CASGLGEGVQETQYF. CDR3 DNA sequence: TGTGCTAGTGGTTTGGGCGAGGGGGTCCAAGAGACCCAGTACTTC.

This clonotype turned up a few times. Here the CDR3 reads CASSGRPSDEQFF. CDR3 sequence (DNA): TGTGCCAGCTCGGGCAGACCGAGTGATGAGCAGTTCTTC. The chain combines TRBV6-5 with TRBJ2-1, with D hard to call. V was clipped by 8 bases and J by 8 bases, with 16 bases between them. Germline CDR1 is MNHEY and CDR2 is SVGAGI. The CDR3 loop spans 13 amino acids.

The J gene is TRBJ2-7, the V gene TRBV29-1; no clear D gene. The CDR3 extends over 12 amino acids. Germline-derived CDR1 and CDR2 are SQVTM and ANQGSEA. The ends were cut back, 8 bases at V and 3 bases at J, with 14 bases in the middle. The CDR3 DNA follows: TGCAGCCCATTGGCGATAAACTACGAGCAGTACTTC. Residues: CSPLAINYEQYF.